A single sample gave rise to the 30 T cell receptor beta chains below, sequenced in a study of a mutant IDH1 vaccine in newly diagnosed glioma. The time point is: baseline, week 1 (first vaccination visit). As for treatment: pre-vaccination baseline after standard-of-care therapy. The data were produced by immunoSEQ multiplex PCR, yet TCRdb's version contains in-frame clones alone and is incomplete. The table shows tens of thousands of clones, with about nine tenths occurring only once. This specimen was PBMCs, taken from a glioma patient treated with radiotherapy, temozolomide or both. Receptors originate from a man between 40 and 49 years old with glioma.

This sequence joins TRBV5-1 and TRBJ2-1; TRBD2 aligns across 7 bases. V was pared by 1 base and J by 6 bases, with 4 bases of the junction left unmatched. This CDR3 spans 14 amino acids. Germline CDR1 and CDR2: SGHRS and YFSETQ. The CDR3 sequence: CASSLYRGSNEQFF. Written as DNA, the CDR3 is TGCGCCAGCAGCTTGTATCGCGGGAGCAATGAGCAGTTCTTC.

This chain joins TRBV5-4 and TRBJ2-1, with TRBD1 as a possible D gene (5 bases). Per germline, CDR1 SGHNT and CDR2 YYREEE (reference sequence). The CDR3 sequence is 13 residues long. Trimming pared 4 bases from V and 9 bases from J, leaving 14 bases between. The CDR3 DNA reads TGTGCCAGCAGCGGACAAATGGGCGGTGAGCAGTTCTTC. Amino acid sequence: CASSGQMGGEQFF.

The genes are TRBV4-2 and TRBJ2-7; a possible D gene is TRBD2 (5 bases). CDR1 is LGHNA and CDR2 is YNFKEQ in the germline V gene. CDR3 length: 13 amino acids. The germline V and J ends were trimmed by 5 bases and 7 bases, with 15 bases remaining between them. DNA for the CDR3: TGTGCCAGCAGCAGACCTGGAGGTGGGGAGCAGTACTTC. Its protein is CASSRPGGGEQYF.

The chain combines TRBV7-3 with TRBJ2-1, with 7 bases lining up with TRBD2. Germline values: CDR1 SGHTA, CDR2 FQGTGA. V was pared by 5 bases and J by 0 bases, with 7 bases of the junction left unmatched. This CDR3 comprises 16 residues. The CDR3 sequence: CASSQKGRASYNEQFF. For the CDR3, the DNA is TGTGCCAGCAGCCAAAAGGGGAGGGCCTCCTACAATGAGCAGTTCTTC.

The chain employs TRBV7-9 and TRBJ1-2, with 9 bases lining up with TRBD1. This CDR3 region has 12 residues. The V gene's germline CDR1 is SEHNR and CDR2 FQNEAQ (reference sequence). The V and J ends lost 3 bases and 12 bases, in that order; junction bases with no gene match: 5. Written as DNA, the CDR3 is TGTGCCAGCAGCTTTACAGGGGGCGCGGACACCTTC. This translates into CASSFTGGADTF.

The rearrangement links TRBV5-1 to TRBJ1-4; 7 bases fit TRBD1. V shed 5 bases, J shed 7 bases, and the junction held 8 bases outside the gene matches. Germline V gene sequence: CDR1 SGHRS, CDR2 YFSETQ. CDR3 length: 14 residues. CDR3 loop: CASSPGGRGEKLFF. The CDR3 nucleotides are TGCGCCAGCAGTCCAGGGGGGCGCGGTGAAAAACTGTTTTTT.

The V and J genes are TRBV28 and TRBJ2-7; 7 bases are shared with TRBD1. The CDR3 runs 14 residues. CDR1 MDHEN and CDR2 SYDVKM come from the germline V gene. Trimming removed 1 base from V and 5 bases from J; junction bases left unmatched: 5. The CDR3 sequence: CASSLSNRGHEQYF. The CDR3 DNA reads TGTGCCAGCAGTTTATCCAACAGGGGCCACGAGCAGTACTTC.

J is TRBJ2-1 and V is TRBV5-1; no reliable D call. The V and J ends lost 3 bases and 7 bases respectively, with 23 bases between them. CDR3 length equals 17 residues. Germline V gene sequence: CDR1 SGHRS, CDR2 YFSETQ. CDR3 amino acids: CASSSLPTPGGTNEQFF. Written as DNA, the CDR3 is TGCGCCAGCAGCTCATTACCCACCCCCGGCGGAACTAATGAGCAGTTCTTC.

This chain uses TRBV6-5 with TRBJ2-1, with 8 bases lining up with TRBD2. The CDR3 covers 14 residues. Germline CDR1 and CDR2: MNHEY and SVGAGI. Trimming at V came to 4 bases and at J to 6 bases, leaving 5 bases not matched to a gene. Written as DNA, the CDR3 is TGTGCCAGCAGTTTGGTAGCGGGAACCAATGAGCAGTTCTTC. This translates into CASSLVAGTNEQFF.

The CDR3 bases are TGTGCCAGCAGACCCTCGACTGCCAGCTCCTACGAGCAGTACTTC. Residues: CASRPSTASSYEQYF. This rearrangement joins TRBV6-5 to TRBJ2-7; no clear D gene. Germline lookup yields CDR1 MNHEY and CDR2 SVGAGI. The CDR3 runs to 15 residues. Between the trimmed V and J ends, which lost 6 bases and 0 bases, there was a span of 15 bases.

The CDR3 region has the DNA TGTGCCAGCAGTGAACCCCTAGCGGGAGTGGCCTACGAGCAGTACTTC. The encoded protein is CASSEPLAGVAYEQYF. The chain employs TRBV2 and TRBJ2-7; 10 nucleotides agree with TRBD2. CDR1 is SNHLY and CDR2 is FYNNEI in the germline V gene. This CDR3 has 16 amino acids. Trimming removed 2 bases from V and 2 bases from J; junction bases left unmatched: 6.

The chain employs TRBV13 and TRBJ2-1; 13 bases fit TRBD2. The CDR3 consists of 19 residues. Germline values: CDR1 PRHDT, CDR2 FYEKMQ (reference sequence). V lost 4 bases and J lost 0; bases outside the gene matches: 9. The CDR3 nucleotides are TGTGCCAGCAGCTCGTTGGGACTAGCGGGGACGTACTCCTACAATGAGCAGTTCTTC. Translated, it gives CASSSLGLAGTYSYNEQFF.

This clone was observed once. The rearrangement links TRBV27 to TRBJ1-2; the D is unclear. Germline CDR1 MNHEY, CDR2 SMNVEV (reference sequence). CDR3 length: 10 residues. V lost 2 bases and J 8 bases, leaving 3 bases between the germline ends. CDR3 region: CASSLRGYTF. The CDR3 region has the DNA TGTGCCAGCAGTTTACGGGGCTACACCTTC.

The rearrangement uses TRBV10-3 and TRBJ1-1; D remains ambiguous. The CDR3 is made up of 14 amino acids. The germline V gene has CDR1 ENHRY and CDR2 SYGVKD. Deletions cut 0 bases from V and 4 bases from J, with 9 bases between. DNA for the CDR3: TGTGCCATCAGTGAGTCGAAGGGCGGCACTGAAGCTTTCTTT. Translated: CAISESKGGTEAFF.

The V gene is TRBV7-2, the J gene TRBJ2-7; D may be TRBD2 (6 bases). The CDR3 covers 14 residues. V was pared by 5 bases and J by 2 bases, with 13 bases between. CDR1 and CDR2 (germline): SGHTA, FQGNSA. In DNA, the CDR3 is TGTGCCAGCAGCCGGCGTAGCGGCCCCTACGAGCAGTACTTC. It is translated as CASSRRSGPYEQYF. The entire variable domain, with the rest obtained from reference TRBV7-2 and TRBJ2-7, is as follows: GAGVSQSPSNKVTEKGKDVELRCDPISGHTALYWYRQSLGQGLEFLIYFQGNSAPDKSGLPSDRFSAERTGGSVSTLTIQRTQQEDSAVYLCASSRRSGPYEQYFGPGTRLTVT.

The CDR3 DNA follows: TGTGCCAGCAGCTATTCGACTAGCATCTACGAGCAGTACTTC. Its translation: CASSYSTSIYEQYF. The J gene is TRBJ2-7, the V gene TRBV7-9; 7 bases fit TRBD2. The junction had 6 bases not matched to a gene; V was cut back by 4 bases and J by 3 bases. The CDR3 extends over 14 amino acids. Germline lookup yields CDR1 SEHNR and CDR2 FQNEAQ (reference sequence).

The rearrangement joins TRBV4-3 to TRBJ1-2, with D possibly TRBD1 on 5 matching bases. CDR3 length equals 14 residues. V lost 1 base and J lost 7, with 13 bases in between. Looked up from germline, CDR1 is LGHNA and CDR2 is YSLEER. CDR3 coding DNA: TGCGCCAGCAGCCAAGGGGTGGGGCGTGGTGGCTACACCTTC. It translates to CASSQGVGRGGYTF.

CDR3: CASSLTSGTDTQYF. In DNA, the CDR3 is TGTGCCAGCAGCCTTACTAGCGGCACAGATACGCAGTATTTT. The J gene is TRBJ2-3, the V gene TRBV6-6; the match to TRBD2 covers 7 bases. Looked up from germline, CDR1 is MNHNY and CDR2 is SVGAGI (reference sequence). V gave up 6 bases and J gave up 1 base; unmatched junction bases: 4. The CDR3 contains 14 residues.

This chain uses TRBV6-6 with TRBJ1-1; 7 bases agree with TRBD1. The ends lost 7 bases at V and 0 bases at J; junction bases unmatched: 5. From germline, CDR1 is MNHNY and CDR2 SVGAGI (reference sequence). The CDR3 contains 14 residues. The CDR3 is CASTRTGLNTEAFF. In DNA, the CDR3 is TGTGCCAGCACCCGGACAGGTCTGAACACTGAAGCTTTCTTT.

The rearrangement links TRBV6-5 to TRBJ2-5, with D perhaps matching TRBD2 (6 bases). Per germline, CDR1 MNHEY and CDR2 SVGAGI. The CDR3 loop spans 14 amino acids. With 0 bases removed from V and 9 bases from J, the gap between germline ends came to 14 bases. The CDR3 sequence is CASSYSGGPFAQYF. Here the CDR3 DNA reads TGTGCCAGCAGTTACTCGGGAGGACCTTTTGCCCAGTACTTC.

The chain joins TRBV7-8 to TRBJ2-5; no reliable D call. V lost 5 bases to trimming and J lost 7 bases, with 17 bases between them. This CDR3 is built from 14 residues. CDR1 SGHVS and CDR2 FQNEAQ come from the germline V gene. The CDR3 spells CASSPRMALVTQYF. The DNA for the CDR3 is TGTGCCAGCAGCCCCAGAATGGCCCTAGTGACCCAGTACTTC.

The chain uses TRBV28 and TRBJ1-3; D is perhaps TRBD1 (5 bases). This CDR3 spans 17 amino acids. V was clipped by 4 bases and J by 2 bases, with 18 bases between them. CDR1 MDHEN and CDR2 SYDVKM come from the germline V gene. CDR3 sequence reads: CASSSYRPRGTGNTIYF. In nucleotides, the CDR3 is TGTGCCAGCAGTTCATATCGCCCTAGGGGCACTGGAAACACCATATATTTT.

The chain has TRBV12-1 and TRBJ2-1. TRBV12-1 is annotated as a pseudogene. CDR3 length: 15 amino acids. The CDR3 DNA reads TGTGCCAGCAGCCCTGACCCTTCTTCCTACAATGAGCAGTTCTTC. Encoded protein: CASSPDPSSYNEQFF.

The chain links TRBV19 to TRBJ2-2, with no clear D. The germline V and J ends were trimmed by 1 base and 1 base, with 4 bases remaining between them. CDR3 length: 14 amino acids. CDR1 is LNHDA and CDR2 is SQIVND in the germline V gene (reference sequence). The CDR3 is CASSIGENTGELFF. CDR3 coding DNA: TGTGCCAGTAGTATAGGAGAGAACACCGGGGAGCTGTTTTTT.

V usage is TRBV2 and J usage is TRBJ2-1; D is uncertain. V lost 3 bases to trimming and J lost 0 bases, with 12 bases between them. Germline CDR1 SNHLY, CDR2 FYNNEI. CDR3 length: 16 residues. The CDR3 loop reads CASSDVSLPSYNEQFF. CDR3 bases: TGTGCCAGCAGTGATGTGAGTCTTCCCTCCTACAATGAGCAGTTCTTC.

This clone was counted a single time. The chain carries TRBV19 and TRBJ2-2; 8 bases map to TRBD2. After removal of 7 bases from V and 3 bases from J, the junction contained 13 bases not matched to a gene. Germline V CDR1 and CDR2: LNHDA, SQIVND (reference sequence). The CDR3 is 17 amino acids. The CDR3 reads CASTPRPSSGYTGELFF. The CDR3 DNA is TGTGCCAGTACCCCACGACCCTCTAGCGGGTACACCGGGGAGCTGTTTTTT. Together with reference TRBV19 and TRBJ2-2, the CDR3 gives the full variable domain: DGGITQSPKYLFRKEGQNVTLSCEQNLNHDAMYWYRQDPGQGLRLIYYSQIVNDFQKGDIAEGYSVSREKKESFPLTVTSAQKNPTAFYLCASTPRPSSGYTGELFFGEGSRLTVL.

This chain joins TRBV7-8 and TRBJ1-1, with 7 bases fitting TRBD1. Looked up from germline, CDR1 is SGHVS and CDR2 is FQNEAQ. The V segment lost 2 bases and the J segment 4 bases; nucleotides outside the gene matches: 7. CDR3 size: 15 residues. CDR3 residues: CASSLTSTGSTEAFF. The CDR3 DNA sequence: TGTGCCAGCAGCTTAACCTCGACAGGGTCCACTGAAGCTTTCTTT.

The chain combines TRBV19 with TRBJ2-3; D might be TRBD2 (6 bases). Trimming cost V 5 bases and J 3 bases, with 15 bases left between them. This CDR3 is 15 amino acids long. Germline CDR1 reads LNHDA; CDR2 reads SQIVND (reference sequence). The CDR3 bases are TGTGCCAGTAGTCCACGGGGAGGTTGGACAGATACGCAGTATTTT. As protein: CASSPRGGWTDTQYF.

This clone was recorded once. V and J are TRBV6-1 and TRBJ1-1, with D hard to call. Germline assignment: CDR1 MNHNS and CDR2 SASEGT. The CDR3 has 14 amino acids. Trimming stripped 2 bases from V and 1 base from J, with 8 bases between. CDR3 sequence (DNA): TGTGCCAGCAGTGAACCAGGAAGGAACACTGAAGCTTTCTTT. Translated: CASSEPGRNTEAFF.

The chain uses TRBV19 and TRBJ2-7; the D gene is possibly TRBD1 (6 bases). Germline CDR1 and CDR2: LNHDA and SQIVND (reference sequence). The CDR3 consists of 14 residues. V was clipped by 5 bases and J by 1 base, with 12 bases between them. The CDR3 protein is CASSATGSSYEQYF. CDR3 in DNA: TGTGCCAGTAGTGCGACAGGATCTTCCTACGAGCAGTACTTC. The full variable domain, in which reference TRBV19 and TRBJ2-7 provide the parts outside the CDR3, is DGGITQSPKYLFRKEGQNVTLSCEQNLNHDAMYWYRQDPGQGLRLIYYSQIVNDFQKGDIAEGYSVSREKKESFPLTVTSAQKNPTAFYLCASSATGSSYEQYFGPGTRLTVT.